The entry that follows covers one TCR beta chain sequence. Repertoires were generated with immunoSEQ multiplex PCR, while TCRdb's copy carries only in-frame clones and drops some. The sample consists of around 450,000 clones, about 88% of them appearing once. The sample originates from a study of Ad26.COV2.S vaccination and SARS-CoV-2 variants. CDR3 size: 15 residues. Per germline, CDR1 LNHNV and CDR2 YYDKDF (reference sequence). Trimming pared 0 bases from V and 2 bases from J, leaving 11 bases between. Treatment indicated: approximately 18 received Ad26.COV2.S at low or high dose, single or two shots; about 5 received placebo; per-sample allocation not given. Sampling occurred on day 63 after the first vaccine or placebo injection.

This chain joins TRBV15 and TRBJ2-7, with D tentatively TRBD1 (6 bases). Specimen: peripheral blood, collected in a trial of Ad26.COV2.S vaccine versus placebo. This TCR derives from a person between 18 and 65 years old who received the Ad26.COV2.S COVID-19 vaccine or a placebo. In DNA, the CDR3 is TGTGCCACCAGCAGAGATGAGGCAGGGGCCTACGAGCAGTACTTC. Translating it yields CATSRDEAGAYEQYF.